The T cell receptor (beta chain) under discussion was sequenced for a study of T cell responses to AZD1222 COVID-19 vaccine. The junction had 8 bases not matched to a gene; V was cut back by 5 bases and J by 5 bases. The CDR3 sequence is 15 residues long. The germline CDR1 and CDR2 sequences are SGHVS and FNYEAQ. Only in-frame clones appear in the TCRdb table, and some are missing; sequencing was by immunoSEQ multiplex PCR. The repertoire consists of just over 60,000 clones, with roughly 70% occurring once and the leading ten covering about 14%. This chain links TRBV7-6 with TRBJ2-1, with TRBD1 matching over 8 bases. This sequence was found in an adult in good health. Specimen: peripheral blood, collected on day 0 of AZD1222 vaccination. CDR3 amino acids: CASSVDGQGNNEQFF. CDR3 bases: TGTGCCAGCAGCGTCGACGGACAGGGAAACAATGAGCAGTTCTTC. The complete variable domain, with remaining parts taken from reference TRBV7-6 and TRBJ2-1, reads GAGVSQSPRYKVTKRGQDVALRCDPISGHVSLYWYRQALGQGPEFLTYFNYEAQQDKSGLPNDRFSAERPEGSISTLTIQRTEQRDSAMYRCASSVDGQGNNEQFFGPGTRLTVL.